The TCR beta chain described here comes from a study of blood T cell repertoires in COVID-19. Looking at the study overall: Material from acute and convalescent COVID-19 was sourced from the United States, Italy and Spain. T cells, B-cell-depleted T cells, or PBMCs supplied cDNA or gDNA.

This clone was counted a single time. The V and J ends lost 1 base and 0 bases respectively, with 10 bases between them. CDR1 LNHNV and CDR2 YYDKDF come from the germline V gene (reference sequence). The CDR3 sequence is 16 residues long. The method was immunoSEQ multiplex PCR; TCRdb's version includes in-frame clones alone and lacks a portion of them. The repertoire holds nearly 90,000 clones, with about 90% as singletons. While infection was still active, Seattle patients were enrolled and then followed longitudinally. The genes are TRBV15 and TRBJ1-5; D is possibly TRBD1 (5 bases). This sequence was found in a man younger than 35 with COVID-19, enrolled during active disease. The specimen sequenced was peripheral blood. This chain's CDR3 is CATSRGQGHSNQPQHF. The DNA of the CDR3 is TGTGCCACCAGCAGAGGGCAGGGCCATAGCAATCAGCCCCAGCATTTT. Full variable domain (rest looked up from reference TRBV15 and TRBJ1-5): DAMVIQNPRYQVTQFGKPVTLSCSQTLNHNVMYWYQQKSSQAPKLLFHYYDKDFNNEADTPDNFQSRRPNTSFCFLDIRSPGLGDTAMYLCATSRGQGHSNQPQHFGDGTRLSIL.